Shown below are 22 T cell receptor beta chains from a single sample sequenced in a study of blood T cell repertoires in COVID-19. Generated by immunoSEQ multiplex PCR, the TCRdb table keeps only in-frame clones and is missing some. The table has about 220,000 clones, approximately 85% seen once. Sequencing was carried out using peripheral blood. The receptors derive from a woman in her seventies with COVID-19, enrolled during active disease.

The chain uses TRBV3-1 (or the pseudogene TRBV3-2) and TRBJ1-2; D is possibly TRBD1 (5 bases). CDR3 size: 15 residues. Per germline, CDR1 LGHDT and CDR2 YNNKEL (reference sequence). Trimming removed 0 bases from V and 13 bases from J, with 21 bases in between. The CDR3, as DNA: TGTGCCAGCAGCCAAGAACAGGCAAAACGGGTTCGGCTCACCTTC. Translating it yields CASSQEQAKRVRLTF.

The chain recombines TRBV28 with TRBJ2-1, with a weak D call TRBD2 (6 bases). This CDR3 contains 15 residues. The germline gives CDR1 MDHEN, CDR2 SYDVKM. With 8 bases removed from V and 7 bases from J, the gap between germline ends came to 21 bases. The CDR3 here is CASGLSGGELNEQFF. CDR3 sequence (DNA): TGTGCCAGCGGGCTTAGCGGAGGGGAACTAAATGAGCAGTTCTTC.

The chain couples TRBV6-1 to TRBJ1-1; D might be TRBD1 (5 bases). The CDR3 consists of 14 residues. Germline-derived CDR1 and CDR2 are MNHNS and SASEGT. V shed 0 bases and J shed 7 bases, with 12 bases lying between them. In nucleotides, the CDR3 is TGTGCCAGCAGTGAAGCGGGCGGACATGATGAAGCTTTCTTT. This gives the protein CASSEAGGHDEAFF.

This chain uses TRBV19 with TRBJ2-7; 9 bases are shared with TRBD1. Trimming at V came to 5 bases and at J to 3 bases, leaving 5 bases not matched to a gene. The CDR3 is 14 residues long. Germline CDR1 and CDR2: LNHDA and SQIVND (reference sequence). In DNA form, the CDR3 reads TGTGCCAGTAGTCGACCGGGACAGGGCTACGAGCAGTACTTC. It is translated as CASSRPGQGYEQYF.

The gene calls are TRBV19 and TRBJ2-3; 7 nucleotides align to TRBD2. Germline V gene sequence: CDR1 LNHDA, CDR2 SQIVND (reference sequence). V dropped 6 bases and J dropped 2; count of bases not matched to a gene: 5. CDR3 size: 14 residues. Here the CDR3 DNA reads TGTGCCAGTAGGCGGGACTATACCACAGATACGCAGTATTTT. It is translated as CASRRDYTTDTQYF.

Comments on this clone: The same CDR3 is also encoded by other DNA sequences in this sample. The chain has TRBV12-3 or TRBV12-4 and TRBJ2-5; D not certain. This CDR3 is 12 amino acids long. V lost 2 bases, J lost 2 bases, and 3 bases lay in between. The CDR3, as DNA: TGTGCCAGCAGTTTACTACAAGAGACCCAGTACTTC. This codes for CASSLLQETQYF.

The chain recombines TRBV9 with TRBJ1-2; no clear D gene. The V gene's germline CDR1 is SGDLS and CDR2 YYNGEE. With 0 bases removed from V and 4 bases from J, the gap between germline ends came to 13 bases. The CDR3 is 15 residues long. The CDR3 sequence: CASSVDGNWVYGYTF. CDR3 nucleotide sequence: TGTGCCAGCAGCGTAGACGGGAACTGGGTCTATGGCTACACCTTC. The entire variable domain, with the rest obtained from reference TRBV9 and TRBJ1-2, is as follows: DSGVTQTPKHLITATGQRVTLRCSPRSGDLSVYWYQQSLDQGLQFLIQYYNGEERAKGNILERFSAQQFPDLHSELNLSSLELGDSALYFCASSVDGNWVYGYTFGSGTRLTVV.

The chain links TRBV19 to TRBJ1-1, with D maybe TRBD1 (6 bases). The CDR3 runs 15 residues. Germline lookup yields CDR1 LNHDA and CDR2 SQIVND (reference sequence). V lost 0 bases to trimming and J lost 0 bases, with 8 bases between them. CDR3 in DNA: TGTGCCAGTAGTATAGAAGGACAGCTGAACACTGAAGCTTTCTTT. This translates into CASSIEGQLNTEAFF.

The chain links TRBV9 to TRBJ1-3, with D maybe TRBD1 (5 bases). Between the trimmed V and J ends, which lost 0 bases and 1 base, there was a span of 8 bases. This CDR3 has 15 residues. Germline V lookup: CDR1 SGDLS, CDR2 YYNGEE. The CDR3, as DNA: TGTGCCAGCAGCGTAGTGGAGGGGTCTGGAAACACCATATATTTT. As protein: CASSVVEGSGNTIYF.

V usage is TRBV5-1 and J usage is TRBJ2-7, with 9 bases aligning to TRBD2. V was pared by 0 bases and J by 6 bases, with 10 bases of the junction left unmatched. The germline V gene has CDR1 SGHRS and CDR2 YFSETQ. The CDR3 totals 16 residues. The CDR3 DNA reads as TGCGCCAGCAGCTTGGTGCCGGGACTAGCAAACGGCGAGCAGTACTTC. Its translation is CASSLVPGLANGEQYF.

The rearrangement joins TRBV11-2 to TRBJ2-7; a weak D match, TRBD2 (6 bases). The V end lost 8 bases, the J end lost 2 bases, and 16 bases lay between the germline ends. The V gene's germline CDR1 is SGHAT and CDR2 FQNNGV. This CDR3 has 14 residues. CDR3 nucleotides: TGTGCCAGCCAGGGCCTTAGCGGCCCCTACGAGCAGTACTTC. As protein: CASQGLSGPYEQYF.

This chain uses TRBV11-3 with TRBJ2-2, with TRBD2 as a possible D gene (6 bases). The CDR3 is made up of 16 amino acids. V shed 4 bases and J shed 4 bases, with 16 bases lying between them. Germline V lookup: CDR1 SGHNT, CDR2 YENEEA. CDR3 sequence reads: CASSSRSGRGTGELFF. The CDR3 nucleotides are TGTGCCAGCAGCTCACGCTCCGGGCGGGGCACCGGGGAGCTGTTTTTT.

The chain couples TRBV7-2 to TRBJ2-7; D call uncertain. The V end lost 5 bases, the J end lost 7 bases, and 15 bases lay between the germline ends. The CDR3 contains 13 residues. Germline-derived CDR1 and CDR2 are SGHTA and FQGNSA. CDR3 protein: CASSQRLLGEQYF. CDR3 nucleotide sequence: TGTGCCAGCAGCCAGAGGCTATTGGGTGAGCAGTACTTC. The full variable domain, rest sourced from reference TRBV7-2 and TRBJ2-7, is GAGVSQSPSNKVTEKGKDVELRCDPISGHTALYWYRQSLGQGLEFLIYFQGNSAPDKSGLPSDRFSAERTGGSVSTLTIQRTQQEDSAVYLCASSQRLLGEQYFGPGTRLTVT.

The gene calls are TRBV29-1 and TRBJ1-2; D is uncertain. CDR1 is SQVTM and CDR2 is ANQGSEA in the germline V gene. The V and J ends lost 5 bases and 8 bases respectively, with 15 bases between them. The CDR3 extends over 12 amino acids. The CDR3 loop is CSVRRTDRGYTF. CDR3 nucleotides: TGCAGCGTTCGGAGGACTGATAGGGGCTACACCTTC.

This clone has only a few counts. V usage is TRBV19 and J usage is TRBJ1-3; no clear D gene. CDR3 length: 14 amino acids. Looked up from germline, CDR1 is LNHDA and CDR2 is SQIVND (reference sequence). V lost 8 bases, J lost 2 bases, and 13 bases lay in between. The chain's CDR3 is CASELGSTGNTIYF. CDR3 nucleotide sequence: TGTGCCAGTGAATTGGGCAGTACTGGAAACACCATATATTTT.

This clone has only a few counts. The chain is built from TRBV19 and TRBJ1-2, with D possibly being TRBD1 (6 bases). V was cut by 6 bases and J by 8 bases, with 19 bases left in between. The CDR3 is 14 amino acids. The V gene's germline CDR1 is LNHDA and CDR2 SQIVND (reference sequence). CDR3 nucleotide sequence: TGTGCCAGTAGCCCGGGACACCCACTGGGAGGCTACACCTTC. This codes for CASSPGHPLGGYTF.

This rearrangement joins TRBV19 to TRBJ1-5, with D perhaps TRBD1 (6 bases). The CDR3 loop spans 15 amino acids. Germline values: CDR1 LNHDA, CDR2 SQIVND (reference sequence). Between the trimmed V and J ends, which lost 4 bases and 2 bases, there was a span of 12 bases. This chain's CDR3 is CASSTGANRNQPQHF. CDR3 nucleotides: TGTGCCAGTAGTACAGGGGCTAATCGCAATCAGCCCCAGCATTTT.

This chain uses TRBV7-9 with TRBJ1-1; 9 positions agree with TRBD1. From germline, CDR1 is SEHNR and CDR2 FQNEAQ (reference sequence). The V segment lost 5 bases and the J segment 5 bases; nucleotides outside the gene matches: 6. The CDR3 is made up of 14 amino acids. CDR3: CASSPQGAYTEAFF. DNA for the CDR3: TGTGCCAGCAGCCCACAGGGGGCGTATACTGAAGCTTTCTTT.

This clone was recorded only once. J is TRBJ2-7 and V is TRBV6-5; tentatively, D is TRBD2 (6 bases). V lost 7 bases and J 0 bases, leaving 16 bases between the germline ends. This CDR3 region has 15 residues. Germline V CDR1 and CDR2: MNHEY, SVGAGI. The CDR3 DNA reads as TGTGCCAGCACACGTAATGGGGGGACCTCCTACGAGCAGTACTTC. It yields the protein CASTRNGGTSYEQYF.

The J gene is TRBJ2-2, the V gene TRBV7-2; 11 bases fit TRBD1. The CDR3 length is 15 residues. V was pared by 3 bases and J by 6 bases, with 3 bases of the junction left unmatched. Looked up from germline, CDR1 is SGHTA and CDR2 is FQGNSA. DNA of the CDR3: TGTGCCAGCAGCTTCGGACAGGGGGCTTCCGGGGAGCTGTTTTTT. Translation gives CASSFGQGASGELFF.

This clone occurred once. The chain recombines TRBV15 with TRBJ1-2; D may be TRBD1 (6 bases). V was clipped by 0 bases and J by 5 bases, with 16 bases between them. The CDR3 is 16 residues long. Germline V gene sequence: CDR1 LNHNV, CDR2 YYDKDF (reference sequence). CDR3 DNA: TGTGCCACCAGCAGAGATGGTGACAGGAGATATTATGGCTACACCTTC. Its translation is CATSRDGDRRYYGYTF.

This sequence joins TRBV7-2 and TRBJ1-1; D unresolved. This CDR3 comprises 14 residues. Per germline, CDR1 SGHTA and CDR2 FQGNSA. V lost 5 bases to trimming and J lost 1 base, with 11 bases between them. CDR3: CASSAPRGNTEAFF. The DNA for the CDR3 is TGTGCCAGCAGCGCCCCCCGGGGGAACACTGAAGCTTTCTTT.